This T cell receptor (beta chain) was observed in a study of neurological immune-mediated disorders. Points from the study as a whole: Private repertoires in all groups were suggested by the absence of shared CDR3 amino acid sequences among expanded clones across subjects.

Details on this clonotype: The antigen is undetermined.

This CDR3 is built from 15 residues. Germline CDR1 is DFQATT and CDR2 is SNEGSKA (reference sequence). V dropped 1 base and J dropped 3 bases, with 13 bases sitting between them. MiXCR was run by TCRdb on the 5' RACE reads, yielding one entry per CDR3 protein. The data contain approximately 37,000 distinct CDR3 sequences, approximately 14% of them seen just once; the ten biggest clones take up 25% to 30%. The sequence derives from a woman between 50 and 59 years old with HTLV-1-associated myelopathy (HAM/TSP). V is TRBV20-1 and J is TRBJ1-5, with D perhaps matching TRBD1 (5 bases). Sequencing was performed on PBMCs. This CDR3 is CSARGCWGDNQPQHF. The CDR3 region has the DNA TGCAGTGCTAGAGGTTGCTGGGGGGACAATCAGCCCCAGCATTTT.